Listed below are T cell receptor beta chains from one sample, sequenced in a study of vaccination and CD4 T cells after COVID-19. TCRdb re-analysed the PCR reads in MiXCR, keeping a single row per CDR3 protein. In the table there are about 9,700 distinct CDR3 sequences, 44% of which are singletons. These TCRs are of unknown antigen specificity. The sample consisted of CD4+ T cells from blood, cultured in vitro. These receptors were obtained from a human donor in good health. The CDR3 runs from the conserved cysteine through the conserved F or W. A D gene is named only where the DNA matches it firmly. Clone size is stated in some rows and not others, as once, few, many or a class when expanded.

cdr3_nt,cdr3_aa,v_call,clone_size,d_call,j_call,cdr3_length
TGTGCCATCAGTGAAAGTCCAGGGGGGGACGAGCAGTACTTC,CAISESPGGDEQYF,TRBV10-3,-,-,TRBJ2-7,14
TGTGCCAGCAGCCCCCGGACAGGTCGACCTGGGGCCAACGTCCTGACTTTC,CASSPRTGRPGANVLTF,TRBV7-9,-,TRBD1,TRBJ2-6,17
TGCAGTGCTAGAGAAACAGGGGCCTACAATGAGCAGTTCTTC,CSARETGAYNEQFF,TRBV20-1,-,TRBD1,TRBJ2-1,14
TGTGCCAGCAGTCGGGACAGCCGCACAGATACGCAGTATTTT,CASSRDSRTDTQYF,TRBV27,few,TRBD1,TRBJ2-3,14
TGTGCCAGCAGCTCGGGACTAGCGGGAGTCAGCTCCTACAATGAGCAGTTCTTC,CASSSGLAGVSSYNEQFF,TRBV5-4,-,TRBD2,TRBJ2-1,18
TGTGCCAGCAGACGAGAGAACACTGAAGCTTTCTTT,CASRRENTEAFF,TRBV3-1,-,-,TRBJ1-1,12
TGTGCCAGCAGGTTGGGTTCCGAGACCCAGTACTTC,CASRLGSETQYF,TRBV12-3/TRBV12-4,-,-,TRBJ2-5,12
TGTGCCAGCACCCAAGGGACTAGCGGGAGGTGGGGCACAGATACGCAGTATTTT,CASTQGTSGRWGTDTQYF,TRBV6-1,few,TRBD2,TRBJ2-3,18
TGTGCCAGCAGTGAAGCGCCCACCGATGGCTACACCTTC,CASSEAPTDGYTF,TRBV2,once,-,TRBJ1-2,13
TGTGCCAGCAGTGCCTGGGCGGGCCACGAGCAGTACTTC,CASSAWAGHEQYF,TRBV2,medium-sized,-,TRBJ2-7,13
TGTGCCACCAGTTGGGGAGGGGGCACCGGGGAGCTGTTTTTT,CATSWGGGTGELFF,TRBV24-1,-,-,TRBJ2-2,14
TGCAGTGCTAGACGGCTAGCGGGTGGTAACTGGGAGACCCAGTACTTC,CSARRLAGGNWETQYF,TRBV20-1,-,TRBD2,TRBJ2-5,16
TGTGCCAGCAGTTTTTCCGGGACCCGGAGGTCCTACAATGAGCAGTTCTTC,CASSFSGTRRSYNEQFF,TRBV28,-,-,TRBJ2-1,17
TGTGCCACCGGTGACGCGGACTCGGTTACTTACAATGAGCAGTTCTTC,CATGDADSVTYNEQFF,TRBV24-1,-,-,TRBJ2-1,16
TGCAGCATCTCAAAGACGATCGGCCAGAGACAGAAGCCCCAGCATTTT,CSISKTIGQRQKPQHF,TRBV20-1,few,-,TRBJ1-5,16
TGTGCCAGCAGTTTAAGAGGGGCCGGCTACACCTTC,CASSLRGAGYTF,TRBV28,few,-,TRBJ1-2,12
TGTGCCAGCAGTGAAGCGCTTCGAGCTGGCTACACCTTC,CASSEALRAGYTF,TRBV2,once,-,TRBJ1-2,13
TGTGCCAGCAGCGTAGCCCCGGGACAGGGGGAAGCTTTCTTT,CASSVAPGQGEAFF,TRBV9,-,TRBD1,TRBJ1-1,14
TGTGCCAGCAGTGCGCTCAGTGCAGCTCGGGCTCAGCCCCAGCATTTT,CASSALSAARAQPQHF,TRBV28,-,-,TRBJ1-5,16
TGTGCCATCAGTGAGACTAGAGGGGAGCAGTACTTC,CAISETRGEQYF,TRBV10-3,-,-,TRBJ2-7,12
TGTGCCAGCAGCCTTGCGTTTTGGGGGGGCGATCAGCCCCAGCATTTT,CASSLAFWGGDQPQHF,TRBV28,few,-,TRBJ1-5,16
TGTGCCAGCAGTTATGATCCGGGACTAGCGGGAGGGCCGGGAGCCAAAAACATTCAGTACTTC,CASSYDPGLAGGPGAKNIQYF,TRBV6-2/TRBV6-3,-,TRBD2,TRBJ2-4,21
TGTGCCAGCAGTTACTCAGGGATTCGGAGTCAGCCCCAGCATTTT,CASSYSGIRSQPQHF,TRBV6-2/TRBV6-3,few,-,TRBJ1-5,15
TGTGCCATCAGCACCCCAGAGACCCAGTACTTC,CAISTPETQYF,TRBV10-3,few,-,TRBJ2-5,11
TGTGCCAGCAGCTCCACAGGCGGGAGAGGTACAGATACGCAGTATTTT,CASSSTGGRGTDTQYF,TRBV7-3,few,TRBD2,TRBJ2-3,16
TGTGCCAGCAGCCGCACTAGCGGCCTACAAGAGACCCAGTACTTC,CASSRTSGLQETQYF,TRBV5-4,few,TRBD2,TRBJ2-5,15
TGCAGTGTCAGGACTAGCGGGATTCGTCAGTTCTTC,CSVRTSGIRQFF,TRBV20-1,few,TRBD2,TRBJ2-1,12
TGTGCCACCAGCACCACGAGGGGGGGGCTTAACACCGGGGAGCTGTTTTTT,CATSTTRGGLNTGELFF,TRBV15,few,-,TRBJ2-2,17
TGCAGCGTTGATGTAGGTCCGGGACAGGGATACACCGGGGAGCTGTTTTTT,CSVDVGPGQGYTGELFF,TRBV29-1,few,TRBD1,TRBJ2-2,17
TGTGCCAGCAGCTTAGGGGGCGGCAGGGATCAGCCCCAGCATTTT,CASSLGGGRDQPQHF,TRBV7-9,-,-,TRBJ1-5,15
TGTGCCAGCAGCTCAGACAGGGGACAAGGTTCACCCCTCCACTTT,CASSSDRGQGSPLHF,TRBV5-4,-,TRBD1,TRBJ1-6,15
TGTGCCAGCAGCTTAGCAGGGACTAGCGGGAAGCTCGGCACAGATACGCAGTATTTT,CASSLAGTSGKLGTDTQYF,TRBV7-2,few,TRBD2,TRBJ2-3,19
TGCGCCAGCAGCCAGACGACTAACGGGATGGAGCTGTTTTTT,CASSQTTNGMELFF,TRBV4-3,-,-,TRBJ2-2,14
TGCAGTGCTGGACTAGCGGGGAGCACCGGGGAGCTGTTTTTT,CSAGLAGSTGELFF,TRBV20-1,few,TRBD2,TRBJ2-2,14
TGCAGTGCTTCGGCAGGGAGCAATCAGCCCCAGCATTTT,CSASAGSNQPQHF,TRBV20-1,few,-,TRBJ1-5,13
TGTGCCAGCAGTGAAGCCCGGACGGGCGGCTACACCTTC,CASSEARTGGYTF,TRBV2,few,-,TRBJ1-2,13
TGTGCCAGCAGCTTATTTGTGCCCGAGCAGTACTTC,CASSLFVPEQYF,TRBV7-8,once,-,TRBJ2-7,12
TGTGCCAGCAGTTTATGGGGACAGAACACTGAAGCTTTCTTT,CASSLWGQNTEAFF,TRBV28,-,-,TRBJ1-1,14
TGCAGTGCTAGATCCCTGCTAGGCAGCCAAGAGACCCAGTACTTC,CSARSLLGSQETQYF,TRBV20-1,few,-,TRBJ2-5,15
TGCAGTGCTCTCGGGTCCCTCCCCGGGGTGCAGTACTTC,CSALGSLPGVQYF,TRBV20-1,few,-,TRBJ2-7,13
TGTGCCAGTAGTATCGGACAGGGGTATGGCTACACCTTC,CASSIGQGYGYTF,TRBV19,few,TRBD1,TRBJ1-2,13
TGTGCCAGCACCTTCGCAGCTGGAAACACCATATATTTT,CASTFAAGNTIYF,TRBV2,-,-,TRBJ1-3,13
TGCAGTGCTAGAGCCGGGACAGGGGGGACTGAAGCTTTCTTT,CSARAGTGGTEAFF,TRBV20-1,few,TRBD1,TRBJ1-1,14
TGTGCCAGTATGAGGGGGCGTATGGCCGGGGAGCTGTTTTTT,CASMRGRMAGELFF,TRBV19,-,TRBD1,TRBJ2-2,14
TGCGCCAGCAGTTCCCCAGGGGCGGGCGACGAGCAGTACTTC,CASSSPGAGDEQYF,TRBV5-1,-,-,TRBJ2-7,14